A selection of T cell receptor beta chains follows, all from one sample in a study of shared clonotypes between healthy human individuals. Repertoires were generated with immunoSEQ multiplex PCR, while TCRdb's copy carries only in-frame clones and drops some. The sample comprises roughly 1 million clones, around 82% of which are singletons, and 0.4% to 0.55% rests with the top ten. Sequencing input: memory CD4+ T cells from PBMCs. All receptors come from a man in his late teens or twenties in good health. Some clones in this sample may be carry-over from other donors' samples. Both conserved end residues are part of each CDR3. The D gene is left open where the match is weak. Size values are once, few and many counts, or a class for expanded clones, and some rows have none.

D gene	V gene	J gene	clone size	CDR3 DNA	CDR3 protein
NA	TRBV19	TRBJ1-2	NA	TGTGCCAGTGGCACGGTATATGGCTACACCTTC	CASGTVYGYTF
NA	TRBV15	TRBJ2-1	NA	TGTGCCACCAGCAGAGTAGACAATGAGCAGTTCTTC	CATSRVDNEQFF
NA	TRBV7-3	TRBJ1-3	NA	TGTGCCAGCAGCTCCGGCATCTCTGGAAACACCATATATTTT	CASSSGISGNTIYF
TRBD2	TRBV5-4	TRBJ2-5	NA	TGTGCCAGCAGCTTGTACCTAGCGGGAGAAGAGACCCAGTACTTC	CASSLYLAGEETQYF
TRBD1	TRBV18	TRBJ2-6	NA	TGTGCCAGCTCTCCCAACTCCCAGGGGGCGTCGGGGGCCAACGTCCTGACTTTC	CASSPNSQGASGANVLTF
NA	TRBV15	TRBJ1-2	once	TGTGCCACCAGCAGAGAAGGGTACGGCGCCTATGGCTACACCTTC	CATSREGYGAYGYTF
NA	TRBV5-1	TRBJ2-2	NA	TGCGCCAGCAGCTTGAGGAGTCAAGGGGCGAACACCGGGGAGCTGTTTTTT	CASSLRSQGANTGELFF
NA	TRBV5-1	TRBJ2-1	NA	TGCGCCAGCAGCTTTAACAGGGCGGGGAATGAGCAGTTCTTC	CASSFNRAGNEQFF
NA	TRBV10-1	TRBJ2-5	NA	TGCGCCAGCACCTCTTTTGGGACGGGTCACTTAAGCGAGACCCAGTACTTC	CASTSFGTGHLSETQYF
TRBD1	TRBV28	TRBJ2-7	NA	TGTGCCAGCAGTGGATCCGGGACAGGGGAAAACGAGCAGTACTTC	CASSGSGTGENEQYF
NA	TRBV9	TRBJ1-4	NA	TGTGCCAGCAGCGCCAGGGGCGGTAATGAAAAACTGTTTTTT	CASSARGGNEKLFF
NA	TRBV7-2	TRBJ1-2	many	TGTGCCAGCAGCCCGACGACGGGTGGCTACACCTTC	CASSPTTGGYTF
TRBD1	TRBV29-1	TRBJ2-7	NA	TGCAGCGTTGACGGACAGGATTCCTACGAGCAGTACTTC	CSVDGQDSYEQYF
NA	TRBV29-1	TRBJ1-4	NA	TGCAGCGTTGAAGAATACAGGAATAATGAAAAACTGTTTTTT	CSVEEYRNNEKLFF
NA	TRBV6-1	TRBJ2-7	NA	TGTGCCAGCAGTGAAGGCCCTGGCGGGCTTTCCTCCTACGAGCAGTACTTC	CASSEGPGGLSSYEQYF
NA	TRBV7-3	TRBJ2-3	NA	TGTGCCAGCAGCTTATTGACTTCCGACGATACGCAGTATTTT	CASSLLTSDDTQYF
NA	TRBV7-8	TRBJ1-1	NA	TGTGCCAGCAGCTCCCAGGGTTCGGCAGGCACTGAAGCTTTCTTT	CASSSQGSAGTEAFF
TRBD2	TRBV29-1	TRBJ2-7	NA	TGCAGCGTTGAGGTTGGACTAGCGCAGCAGTACTTC	CSVEVGLAQQYF
NA	TRBV19	TRBJ1-1	NA	TGTGCCAGTAGTATGCGGGACAAGAGGGCTTTCTTT	CASSMRDKRAFF
NA	TRBV6-1	TRBJ2-3	NA	TGTGCCAGCAGTGACACCGGGACCCGGAGCACAGATACGCAGTATTTT	CASSDTGTRSTDTQYF
NA	TRBV6-1	TRBJ1-5	few	TGTGCCAGCAGTGAGGCTTTCCCTAATCAGCCCCAGCATTTT	CASSEAFPNQPQHF
TRBD2	TRBV30	TRBJ2-3	NA	TGTGCCTGGAGGCCTAGCGGGAAAGCTAGCACAGATACGCAGTATTTT	CAWRPSGKASTDTQYF
TRBD2	TRBV18	TRBJ2-7	NA	TGTGCCAGCTCACCACGGGTTGGAAGTAGCGGGTACGAGCAGTACTTC	CASSPRVGSSGYEQYF
NA	TRBV5-1	TRBJ2-2	NA	TGCGCCAGCAGCTTGGTGGGGAACCCGAACACCGGGGAGCTGTTTTTT	CASSLVGNPNTGELFF
NA	TRBV27	TRBJ1-2	NA	TGTGCCAGCAGTTTTCGGGCGGCCTATGGCTACACCTTC	CASSFRAAYGYTF
NA	TRBV5-1	TRBJ2-7	NA	TGCGCCAGCACCCACGGGGGTAGCTCCTACGAGCAGTACTTC	CASTHGGSSYEQYF
NA	TRBV6-5	TRBJ2-5	NA	TGTGCCAGCAGTTTGGATCTAGGGAAAGAGACCCAGTACTTC	CASSLDLGKETQYF
TRBD1	TRBV30	TRBJ1-5	few	TGTGCCTGGAGTCGTGACAGGGGTAGCAATCAGCCCCAGCATTTT	CAWSRDRGSNQPQHF
NA	TRBV7-2	TRBJ2-5	NA	TGTGCCAGCAGCTTAGTGTCAGGGGCGGAGCAAGAGACCCAGTACTTC	CASSLVSGAEQETQYF
TRBD2	TRBV9	TRBJ2-1	NA	TGTGCCAGCAGTTCAGCGGGAGGAGTGGTAAACAATGAGCAGTTCTTC	CASSSAGGVVNNEQFF
NA	TRBV6-1	TRBJ2-3	NA	TGTGCCAGCAGTGAATCGGTTTTTAGAGATACGCAGTATTTT	CASSESVFRDTQYF
NA	TRBV7-2	TRBJ2-3	NA	TGTGCCAGCAGATCGTTTGGGACAACTAGCACAGATACGCAGTATTTT	CASRSFGTTSTDTQYF
NA	TRBV4-1	TRBJ1-1	NA	TGCGCCAGCAGCCGTACGACGGGTGACACTGAAGCTTTCTTT	CASSRTTGDTEAFF
TRBD1	TRBV28	TRBJ2-7	NA	TGTGCCAGCAGTTTTCCCCTGGACAGGGCCTCCTACGAGCAGTACTTC	CASSFPLDRASYEQYF
NA	TRBV6-1	TRBJ1-6	NA	TGTGCCAGCAGTGAAGGTTGGGCCGAAGGCTATAATTCACCCCTCCACTTT	CASSEGWAEGYNSPLHF
NA	TRBV5-6	TRBJ2-5	NA	TGTGCCAGCAGCCAGTGGGGGGCAGGAGAGACCCAGTACTTC	CASSQWGAGETQYF
NA	TRBV2	TRBJ2-7	NA	TGTGCCAGCAGTCACCGTAGGGACGGAAAAAGCTCCTACGAGCAGTACTTC	CASSHRRDGKSSYEQYF
NA	TRBV5-1	TRBJ1-2	NA	TGCGCCAGCAGCTTGGGTCCGGCTTATGGCTACACCTTC	CASSLGPAYGYTF
TRBD2	TRBV7-2	TRBJ2-7	few	TGTGCCAGCAGCTTAGGCGGGAGGAACTCCTACGAGCAGTACTTC	CASSLGGRNSYEQYF
NA	TRBV7-2	TRBJ2-7	NA	TGTGCCAGCAGCTTAGGCCCGGGGGCGATCGACGAGCAGTACTTC	CASSLGPGAIDEQYF
NA	TRBV6-5	TRBJ2-7	NA	TGTGCCAGCAGTTGGGTCAGGGTAGGCGGCGAGCAGTACTTC	CASSWVRVGGEQYF
TRBD1	TRBV6-6	TRBJ1-1	NA	TGTGCCAGCAGTTATCTTCTCGGACAGGGGAACACTGAAGCTTTCTTT	CASSYLLGQGNTEAFF
TRBD2	TRBV7-9	TRBJ2-1	NA	TGTGCCAGCAGCGCTAGCGGAAGCTCCTACAATGAGCAGTTCTTC	CASSASGSSYNEQFF
TRBD2	TRBV7-9	TRBJ2-1	once	TGTGCCAGCAGCCCCCAAGGAGGACTAGCGGGATACAATGAGCAGTTCTTC	CASSPQGGLAGYNEQFF
NA	TRBV9	TRBJ2-1	NA	TGTGCCAGCAGCGTCACCCCGGGAGTCGGTGGGGGCAATGAGCAGTTCTTC	CASSVTPGVGGGNEQFF
TRBD1	TRBV2	TRBJ1-2	few	TGTGCCAGCAGTGGGGACAGGGAAGGAAATGGCTACACCTTC	CASSGDREGNGYTF
TRBD1	TRBV28	TRBJ2-3	NA	TGTGCCAGCAGTTCAGGACAGGGGGCTACATTCACGGATACGCAGTATTTT	CASSSGQGATFTDTQYF
NA	TRBV18	TRBJ1-1	NA	TGTGCCAGCTCACCACCGGTGACGGCTAGGACTGAAGCTTTCTTT	CASSPPVTARTEAFF
NA	TRBV28	TRBJ1-5	NA	TGTGCCAGCGCCCTGGGGGGGGTTGGTCAGCCCCAGCATTTT	CASALGGVGQPQHF
TRBD1	TRBV30	TRBJ1-3	NA	TGTGCCTGGGGACAGGGGAGTGGAAACACCATATATTTT	CAWGQGSGNTIYF
NA	TRBV6-1	TRBJ1-2	NA	TGTGCCAGCAGTGAAGCCGGGAGAGGGGACGGTTCTGGCTACACCTTC	CASSEAGRGDGSGYTF
TRBD2	TRBV6-5	TRBJ2-7	NA	TGTGCCAGCAGTCCCTCCTGGACTAGCGGGTGGCAGTACTTC	CASSPSWTSGWQYF
NA	TRBV13	TRBJ1-5	NA	TGTGCCAGCACCCCCCGCCGTTCTCAGCCCCAGCATTTT	CASTPRRSQPQHF
TRBD1	TRBV28	TRBJ1-1	few	TGTGCCAGCAGTACCTGGACAGGTGGCCACACTGAAGCTTTCTTT	CASSTWTGGHTEAFF